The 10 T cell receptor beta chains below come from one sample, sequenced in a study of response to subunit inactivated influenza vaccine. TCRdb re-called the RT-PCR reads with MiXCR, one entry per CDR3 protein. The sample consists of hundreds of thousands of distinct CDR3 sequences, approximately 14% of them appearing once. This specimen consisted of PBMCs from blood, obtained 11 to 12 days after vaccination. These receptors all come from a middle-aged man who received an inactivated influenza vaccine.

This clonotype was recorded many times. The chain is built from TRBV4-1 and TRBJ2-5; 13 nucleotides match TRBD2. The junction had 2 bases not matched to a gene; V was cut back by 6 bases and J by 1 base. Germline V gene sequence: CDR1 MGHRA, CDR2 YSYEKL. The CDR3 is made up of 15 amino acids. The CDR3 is CASSTSGGVQETQYF. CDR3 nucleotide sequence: TGCGCCAGCAGTACTAGCGGGGGGGTCCAAGAGACCCAGTACTTC.

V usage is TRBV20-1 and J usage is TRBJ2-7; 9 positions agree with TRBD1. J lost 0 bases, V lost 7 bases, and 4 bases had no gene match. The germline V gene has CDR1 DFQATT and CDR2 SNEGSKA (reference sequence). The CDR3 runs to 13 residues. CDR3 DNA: TGCAGTGTCTACAGGGGGCTCTCCTACGAGCAGTACTTC. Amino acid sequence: CSVYRGLSYEQYF.

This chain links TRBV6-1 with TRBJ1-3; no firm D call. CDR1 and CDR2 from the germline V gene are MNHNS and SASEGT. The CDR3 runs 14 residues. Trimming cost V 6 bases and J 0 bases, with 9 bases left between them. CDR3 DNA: TGTGCCAGCAGGAGCCAAGGCTCTGGAAACACCATATATTTT. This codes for CASRSQGSGNTIYF.

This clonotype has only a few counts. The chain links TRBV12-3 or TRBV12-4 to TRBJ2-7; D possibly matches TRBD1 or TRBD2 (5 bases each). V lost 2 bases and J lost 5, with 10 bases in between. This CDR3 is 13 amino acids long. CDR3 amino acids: CASSLWGIDEQYF. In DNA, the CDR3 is TGTGCCAGCAGTTTATGGGGGATCGACGAGCAGTACTTC.

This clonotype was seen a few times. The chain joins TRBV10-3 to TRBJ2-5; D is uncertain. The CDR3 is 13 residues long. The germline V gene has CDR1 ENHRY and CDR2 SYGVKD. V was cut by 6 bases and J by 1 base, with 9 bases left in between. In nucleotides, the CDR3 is TGTGCCATCAGACCCCAGAGCCAAGAGACCCAGTACTTC. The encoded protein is CAIRPQSQETQYF.

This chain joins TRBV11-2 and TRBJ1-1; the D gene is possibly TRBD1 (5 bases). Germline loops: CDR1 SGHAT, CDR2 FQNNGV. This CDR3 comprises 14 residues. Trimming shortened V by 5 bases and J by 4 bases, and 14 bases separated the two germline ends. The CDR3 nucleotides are TGTGCCAGCAGCATCGACAGATCCGTCACTGAAGCTTTCTTT. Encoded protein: CASSIDRSVTEAFF.

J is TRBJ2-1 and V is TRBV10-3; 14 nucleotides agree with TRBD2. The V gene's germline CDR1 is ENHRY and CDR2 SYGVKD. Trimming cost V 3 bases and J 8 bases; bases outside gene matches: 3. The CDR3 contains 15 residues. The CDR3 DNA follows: TGTGCCATCAGTGAAGGGACTAGCGGGAGCGATGAGCAGTTCTTC. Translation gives CAISEGTSGSDEQFF.

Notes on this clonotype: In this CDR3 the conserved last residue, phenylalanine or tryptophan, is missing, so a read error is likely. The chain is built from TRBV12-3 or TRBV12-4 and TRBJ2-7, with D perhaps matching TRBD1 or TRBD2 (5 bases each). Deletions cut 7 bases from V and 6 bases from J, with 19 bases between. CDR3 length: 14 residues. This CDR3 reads CASTLGARGTEQYL. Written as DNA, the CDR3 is TGTGCCAGCACCCTGGGAGCTAGAGGGACCGAGCAGTACCTC.

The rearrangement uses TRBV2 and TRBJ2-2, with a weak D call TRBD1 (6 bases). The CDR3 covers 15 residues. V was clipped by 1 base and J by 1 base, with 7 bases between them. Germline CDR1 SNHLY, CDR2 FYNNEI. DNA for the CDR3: TGTGCCAGCAGTGAAGGGACAGAGAACACCGGGGAGCTGTTTTTT. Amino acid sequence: CASSEGTENTGELFF.

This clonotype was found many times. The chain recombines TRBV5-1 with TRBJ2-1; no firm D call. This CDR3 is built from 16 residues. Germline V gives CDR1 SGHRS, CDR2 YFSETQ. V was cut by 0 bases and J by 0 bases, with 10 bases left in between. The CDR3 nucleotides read TGCGCCAGCAGCTTGGAGGGCGCATCCTCCTACAATGAGCAGTTCTTC. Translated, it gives CASSLEGASSYNEQFF.